This T cell receptor (beta chain) appears in the sequencing data of a study of early T cells in non-severe SARS-CoV-2 infection. TCRdb re-called the 5' RACE reads through MiXCR, storing one row per CDR3 protein. The sample includes about 77,000 distinct CDR3 sequences, approximately 15% of them seen just once. Trimming took off 0 bases at V and 2 bases at J, with 8 bases between the two ends. The CDR3 sequence is 14 residues long. Per germline, CDR1 SGHDN and CDR2 FVKESK. The V gene is TRBV14, the J gene TRBJ2-7; D might be TRBD2 (6 bases). Sequences were obtained from whole blood. The source is an adult who was a healthcare worker with PCR-confirmed SARS-CoV-2 infection or an uninfected control (not recorded which). CDR3 sequence (DNA): TGTGCCAGCAGCCAAGAACTAGCTCCCTACGAGCAGTACTTC. This gives the protein CASSQELAPYEQYF.